The clone carrying this TCR beta chain was counted many times. Antigen specificity is unknown. Arm-PCR of CDR3 regions with iRepertoire HTBI primers generated TCR beta libraries. A single record per CDR3 protein comes from TCRdb applying MiXCR to the multiplex PCR reads. The sample holds 540,000 or so distinct CDR3 sequences; roughly 12% are singletons and the top ten take roughly a tenth. Trimming took 7 bases from V and 3 from J, leaving 16 bases between them. CDR1 is MNHEY and CDR2 is SVGEGT in the germline V gene. The CDR3 is made up of 15 amino acids. This sample's time point: newly diagnosed GD, antithyroid drugs for less than 3 months. Following extraction of RNA from PBMCs, that RNA was used to make the TCR library. The sample is drawn from a study of regulatory T cells in long-lasting Graves disease. Whole-study findings and limits: TRBV28, TRBJ1-2 and TRBJ2-5 were favored in persistent disease.

These data were also reused for a study on T cells in Graves' hyperthyroidism and ophthalmopathy.

This chain connects TRBV6-2 or TRBV6-3 to TRBJ2-4; D remains ambiguous. This clonotype originated in a man aged 30 to 39 with Graves disease. This sample comprised peripheral blood mononuclear cells (PBMCs), obtained at new diagnosis, from a patient treated with antithyroid drugs. In DNA form, the CDR3 reads TGTGCCAGCAAGCCTAATCTAGTCTTCAAAAACATTCAGTACTTC. Translated: CASKPNLVFKNIQYF.